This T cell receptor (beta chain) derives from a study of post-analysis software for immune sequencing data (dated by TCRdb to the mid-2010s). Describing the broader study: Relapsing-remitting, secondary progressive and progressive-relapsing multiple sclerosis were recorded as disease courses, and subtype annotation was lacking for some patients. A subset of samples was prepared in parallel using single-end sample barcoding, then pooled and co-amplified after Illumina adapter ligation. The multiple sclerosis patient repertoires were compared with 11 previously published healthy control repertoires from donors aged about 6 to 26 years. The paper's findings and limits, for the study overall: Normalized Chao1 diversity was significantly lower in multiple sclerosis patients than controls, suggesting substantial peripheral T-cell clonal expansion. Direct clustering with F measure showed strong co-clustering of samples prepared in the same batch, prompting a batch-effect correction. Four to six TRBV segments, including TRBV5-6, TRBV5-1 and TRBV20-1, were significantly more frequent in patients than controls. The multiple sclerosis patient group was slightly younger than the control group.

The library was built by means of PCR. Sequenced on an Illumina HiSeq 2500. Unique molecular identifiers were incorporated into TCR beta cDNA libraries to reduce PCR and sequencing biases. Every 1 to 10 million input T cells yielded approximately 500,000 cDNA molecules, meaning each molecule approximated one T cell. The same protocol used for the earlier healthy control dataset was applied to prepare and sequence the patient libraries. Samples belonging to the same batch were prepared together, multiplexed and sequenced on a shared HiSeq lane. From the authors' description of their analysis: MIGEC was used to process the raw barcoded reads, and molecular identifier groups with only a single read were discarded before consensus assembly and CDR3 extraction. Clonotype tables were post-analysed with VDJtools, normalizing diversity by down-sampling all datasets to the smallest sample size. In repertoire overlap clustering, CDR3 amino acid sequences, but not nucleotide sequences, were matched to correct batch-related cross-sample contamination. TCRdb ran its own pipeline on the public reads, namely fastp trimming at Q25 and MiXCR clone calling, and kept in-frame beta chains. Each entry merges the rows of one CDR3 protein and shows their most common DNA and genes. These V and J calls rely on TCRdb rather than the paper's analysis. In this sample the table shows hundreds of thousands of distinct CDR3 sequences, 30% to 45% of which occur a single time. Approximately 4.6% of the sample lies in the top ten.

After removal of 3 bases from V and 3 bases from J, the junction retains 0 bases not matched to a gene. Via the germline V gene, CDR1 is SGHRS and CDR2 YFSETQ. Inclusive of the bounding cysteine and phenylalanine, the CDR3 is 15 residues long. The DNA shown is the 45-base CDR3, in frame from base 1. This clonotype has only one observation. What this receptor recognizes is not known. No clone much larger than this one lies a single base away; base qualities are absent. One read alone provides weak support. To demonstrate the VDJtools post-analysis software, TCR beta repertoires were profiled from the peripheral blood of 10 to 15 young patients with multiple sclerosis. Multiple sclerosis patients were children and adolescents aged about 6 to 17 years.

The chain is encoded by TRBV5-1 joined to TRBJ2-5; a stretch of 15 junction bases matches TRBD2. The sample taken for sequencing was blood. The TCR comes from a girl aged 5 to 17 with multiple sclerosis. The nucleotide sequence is TGCGCCAGCAGCTGGACTAGCGGGGGGGAAGAGACCCAGTACTTC. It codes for CASSWTSGGEETQYF.